This paragraph reports one T cell receptor (beta chain). The antigen remains unidentified. The CDR3 is 14 residues long. Germline CDR1 reads SGHRS; CDR2 reads YFSETQ. Trimming stripped 7 bases from V and 0 bases from J, with 13 bases between. This sample stems from a study of cytomegalovirus exposure and HLA in healthy donors. Whole-study results and caveats: It was reported that the classifier diagnosed cytomegalovirus status with high specificity and sensitivity in both the original and validation cohorts. A list of around 150 TCR beta chains associated with cytomegalovirus was given.

Repertoires were generated with immunoSEQ multiplex PCR, while TCRdb's copy carries only in-frame clones and drops some. The table has over 150,000 clones, approximately 83% seen once. The receptor was isolated from a woman aged 18-35 years in good health and CMV-seropositive. The sequencing sample was made of PBMCs. The V and J genes are TRBV5-1 and TRBJ1-1; tentative D call: TRBD1 (6 bases). The CDR3 DNA reads TGCGCCAGCGGCCAAACAGGGTTGAACACTGAAGCTTTCTTT. Protein: CASGQTGLNTEAFF.